The 19 T cell receptor beta chains given below trace back to one sample, sequenced in a study of T cell repertoires and HLA-DP antigens. These TCRs' antigens remain unknown. Clones were read by immunoSEQ multiplex PCR, and TCRdb kept only the in-frame ones, dropping some. The repertoire holds around 100,000 clones, with roughly 92% as singletons. Sequencing was performed on CD4+ T cells from PBMCs. The receptors here all came from a woman in her late teens or twenties in good health and CMV-seronegative.

V gene TRBV10-1 combines with J gene TRBJ2-6; tentative D call: TRBD1 (5 bases). From germline, CDR1 is WNHNN and CDR2 SYGVQD (reference sequence). The V end was cut by 3 bases, the J end by 0 bases, with 18 bases between. CDR3 length: 19 amino acids. The CDR3 here is CASSDLSGPNISGANVLTF. The CDR3 nucleotides are TGCGCCAGCAGTGACCTCTCAGGGCCCAATATCTCTGGGGCCAACGTCCTGACTTTC.

The CDR3 DNA sequence: TGTGCCAGCAGCTTGGCCGAGGGGGGCGCGTCTGGAAACACCATATATTTT. Its translation: CASSLAEGGASGNTIYF. J is TRBJ1-3 and V is TRBV5-5; possibly TRBD1 for D (6 bases). Germline CDR1 is SGHKS and CDR2 is YYEKEE (reference sequence). CDR3 length: 17 amino acids. With 0 bases removed from V and 1 base from J, the gap between germline ends came to 14 bases.

The chain couples TRBV6-1 to TRBJ2-2; D remains ambiguous. CDR3 length: 15 amino acids. Germline CDR1 MNHNS, CDR2 SASEGT. V gave up 4 bases and J gave up 5 bases, with 14 bases separating them. CDR3 DNA sequence: TGTGCCAGCAGTGGTAGATTCCTGGGGACCGGGGAGCTGTTTTTT. Translated, it gives CASSGRFLGTGELFF.

The chain joins TRBV29-1 to TRBJ2-7; D perhaps matches TRBD2 (6 bases). Germline CDR1 reads SQVTM; CDR2 reads ANQGSEA. Trimming removed 5 bases from V and 0 bases from J, with 14 bases in between. The CDR3 contains 14 residues. The CDR3 sequence is CSVLGLAASYEQYF. CDR3 DNA sequence: TGCAGCGTTCTTGGGTTAGCGGCCTCCTACGAGCAGTACTTC.

The chain couples TRBV7-6 to TRBJ2-5; 9 bases are shared with TRBD2. The V and J ends lost 5 bases and 11 bases, in that order; junction bases with no gene match: 15. Germline V gene sequence: CDR1 SGHVS, CDR2 FNYEAQ. The CDR3 sequence is 15 residues long. CDR3: CASSTGAGGFREQYF. The CDR3 DNA sequence: TGTGCCAGCAGCACCGGAGCGGGAGGATTTCGGGAGCAGTACTTC.

The chain couples TRBV6-6 to TRBJ2-2, with 9 positions matching TRBD2. The trim removed 2 bases at V and 4 bases at J, leaving 5 bases unmatched. CDR3 length: 16 amino acids. Germline V gene data show CDR1 as MNHNY and CDR2 as SVGAGI (reference sequence). CDR3 in DNA: TGTGCCAGCAGTTACGGTAGCGGGAGAAGCACCGGGGAGCTGTTTTTT. This gives the protein CASSYGSGRSTGELFF.

J is TRBJ1-5 and V is TRBV6-1; D is unclear. The germline V gene has CDR1 MNHNS and CDR2 SASEGT. The CDR3 extends over 14 amino acids. V shed 7 bases and J shed 3 bases, with 13 bases lying between them. The chain's CDR3 is CASTGGQNNQPQHF. CDR3 nucleotide sequence: TGTGCCAGCACCGGAGGTCAGAACAATCAGCCCCAGCATTTT.

This clone was seen a few times. V gene TRBV5-1 combines with J gene TRBJ2-3; 12 bases line up with TRBD2. J was trimmed by 5 bases and V by 3 bases; bases with no gene match: 16. The length of the CDR3 is 19 residues. CDR1 is SGHRS, CDR2 YFSETQ, per germline. The chain's CDR3 is CASSSPLAGGVRGRDTQYF. CDR3 bases: TGCGCCAGCAGCTCGCCCCTAGCGGGGGGGGTTCGGGGCAGAGATACGCAGTATTTT.

This clone was counted only a few times. Other DNA sequences in this sample translate to the same CDR3. CDR3: CASSSGLNTEAFF. The CDR3 DNA follows: TGTGCCAGCAGTTCGGGGCTGAACACTGAAGCTTTCTTT. The chain has TRBV28 and TRBJ1-1; tentatively, D is TRBD1 (5 bases). Between the trimmed V and J ends, which lost 4 bases and 0 bases, there was a span of 6 bases. Germline V gene lookup returns CDR1 MDHEN and CDR2 SYDVKM. This CDR3 spans 13 amino acids.

Comment on this clone: Germline is not matched at one junction end, which may reflect a read error. J is TRBJ2-5 and V is TRBV7-7; TRBD2 agrees at 12 bases. CDR3 length: 17 residues. Germline-derived CDR1 and CDR2 are SSHAT and FNYEAQ (reference sequence). The CDR3 DNA reads as TGTGCTAGCAGCTTAGCACTAGCGGGAGGTGGCCAAGAGACCCAGTACTTC. It encodes CASSLALAGGGQETQYF.

The V and J genes are TRBV7-2 and TRBJ1-1; 8 bases fit TRBD1. V lost 5 bases and J lost 0; bases outside the gene matches: 2. The germline V gene encodes CDR1 SGHTA and CDR2 FQGNSA. The CDR3 has 14 amino acids. Here the CDR3 DNA reads TGTGCCAGCAGCCCACAGGGGGTGAACACTGAAGCTTTCTTT. Translating gives CASSPQGVNTEAFF.

J is TRBJ2-1 and V is TRBV20-1; no reliable D call. Trimming took 3 bases from V and 4 from J, leaving 4 bases between them. Germline V CDR1 and CDR2: DFQATT, SNEGSKA (reference sequence). The CDR3 has 11 amino acids. The CDR3 here is CSASSYNEQFF. The CDR3, as DNA: TGCAGTGCTAGTTCTTACAATGAGCAGTTCTTC.

The CDR3 sequence: CASSAQQGFSGNTIYF. CDR3 DNA: TGTGCCAGCAGCGCCCAACAGGGATTCTCTGGAAACACCATATATTTT. V usage is TRBV9 and J usage is TRBJ1-3; D may be TRBD1 (6 bases). V lost 3 bases and J lost 0, with 13 bases in between. Per the germline V gene, CDR1 is SGDLS and CDR2 is YYNGEE. This CDR3 has 16 amino acids.

This clone was counted a few times. The chain employs TRBV10-3 and TRBJ2-7; TRBD1 might be the D (6 bases). The germline gives CDR1 ENHRY, CDR2 SYGVKD. V lost 10 bases, J lost 2 bases, and 18 bases lay in between. The CDR3 sequence is 14 residues long. CDR3 DNA sequence: TGTGCCACAGGGGCTGGGAAGGGGACCTACGAGCAGTACTTC. This codes for CATGAGKGTYEQYF.

J is TRBJ2-1 and V is TRBV19, with D uncertain. The ends were cut back, 1 base at V and 4 bases at J, with 14 bases in the middle. The germline CDR1 and CDR2 sequences are LNHDA and SQIVND (reference sequence). The CDR3 length is 16 residues. For the CDR3, the DNA is TGTGCCAGTAGTATAGGCGGCACTATTCGGTACAATGAGCAGTTCTTC. Its translation: CASSIGGTIRYNEQFF. The full variable domain, completed using reference TRBV19 and TRBJ2-1, is DGGITQSPKYLFRKEGQNVTLSCEQNLNHDAMYWYRQDPGQGLRLIYYSQIVNDFQKGDIAEGYSVSREKKESFPLTVTSAQKNPTAFYLCASSIGGTIRYNEQFFGPGTRLTVL.

The J gene is TRBJ1-5, the V gene TRBV6-5, with D unclear. The CDR3 has 11 residues. V lost 5 bases and J lost 13, with 12 bases in between. In germline, CDR1 is MNHEY, CDR2 SVGAGI. The CDR3 bases are TGTGCCAGCAGTAGCGCCGGGAGGCAGCATTTT. Amino acid sequence: CASSSAGRQHF.

This chain joins TRBV10-1 and TRBJ2-2; the match to TRBD2 covers 8 bases. The CDR3 has 14 residues. The germline gives CDR1 WNHNN, CDR2 SYGVQD (reference sequence). After removal of 3 bases from V and 3 bases from J, the junction contained 0 bases not matched to a gene. The CDR3 DNA sequence: TGCGCCAGCAGTGACGGGAGGGACACCGGGGAGCTGTTTTTT. Translating it yields CASSDGRDTGELFF.

The chain recombines TRBV7-8 with TRBJ1-4, with 10 bases matching TRBD1. This CDR3 region has 15 residues. V was pared by 4 bases and J by 6 bases, with 5 bases of the junction left unmatched. Germline CDR1 reads SGHVS; CDR2 reads FQNEAQ. The CDR3 protein is CASSWSGTGDEKLFF. The CDR3 nucleotides read TGTGCCAGCAGCTGGTCCGGGACAGGGGATGAAAAACTGTTTTTT.

This chain joins TRBV4-3 and TRBJ2-1, with D possibly TRBD2 on 5 matching bases. The CDR3 consists of 16 residues. V was pared by 1 base and J by 10 bases, with 20 bases between. Germline CDR1 is LGHNA and CDR2 is YSLEER. The CDR3 nucleotides are TGCGCCAGCAGCCAAGGATCGGGCCCCGTGAGGAGGGAGCAGTTCTTC. It encodes CASSQGSGPVRREQFF.